The clone carrying this T cell receptor beta chain has just one count. The junction and the germline gene differ at one end; a read error may be behind it. These data are taken from a study of tumor and adjacent non-tumor tissue in lung cancer. RNA was extracted from bulk tissue without any cell sorting. Between August and November 2014, newly diagnosed, chemotherapy-naive lung cancer patients underwent thoracic surgery in China. The CDR3 extends over 17 amino acids. Germline V gives CDR1 SGHNT, CDR2 YENEEA. The library came from three nested PCR rounds adapted from ARM-PCR protocols. TCRdb processed the multiplex PCR reads anew with MiXCR; each CDR3 protein has one entry. Counted here are over 100,000 distinct CDR3 sequences, roughly 77% occurring once; the ten biggest clones make up about 40%.

The chain is built from TRBV11-3 and TRBJ2-1; TRBD2 is a possible D gene (6 bases). The material sequenced was lung tumor tissue. The clonotype comes from a woman aged 55-69 years with non-small cell lung cancer. The chain's CDR3 is CANSLGPLALSYIEQFF. CDR3 coding DNA: TGTGCCAATAGCTTAGGCCCACTAGCACTATCCTACATTGAGCAGTTCTTC. Looking up the rest from reference TRBV11-3 and TRBJ2-1 gives the full variable domain: EAGVVQSPRYKIIEKKQPVAFWCNPISGHNTLYWYLQNLGQGPELLIRYENEEAVDDSQLPKDRFSAERLKGVDSTLKIQPAELGDSAVYLCANSLGPLALSYIEQFFGPGTRLTVL.